Listed below are T cell receptor beta chains from one sample, sequenced in a study of T-cell reconstitution after alpha-beta-depleted transplantation in children. A single record per CDR3 protein comes from TCRdb applying MiXCR to the PCR reads. Of around 500,000 distinct CDR3 sequences listed, approximately 12% are singletons. The specimen comprised PBMCs from the stem cell graft donor, sampled from the stem cell graft. The receptors stem from a human donor who donated a stem cell graft to a child with combined immunodeficiency. CDR3s include the opening cysteine and the closing phenylalanine or tryptophan. A D gene is named only where the DNA matches it firmly. Clone size is shown for a subset of rows, as once, few, many or a class of expanded clone.

j_call v_call d_call clone_size cdr3_nt cdr3_aa
TRBJ2-1 TRBV9 . few TGTGCCAGCAGCGTAGACACCTTCTCCTACAATGAGCAGTTCTTC CASSVDTFSYNEQFF
TRBJ2-6 TRBV5-4 TRBD1 few TGTGCCAGCAGCTCCCTACTCCGAACGGGACAGGGGGCTGCTGGGGCCAACGTCCTGACTTTC CASSSLLRTGQGAAGANVLTF
TRBJ2-3 TRBV12-5 TRBD2 . TGTGCTAGTGGTACGGGAGGTTTGGGTTCCGATACGCAGTATTTT CASGTGGLGSDTQYF
TRBJ2-6 TRBV15 TRBD1 few TGTGCCACCTCGGACAGGGGGCGCGGGGCCAACGTCCTGACTTTC CATSDRGRGANVLTF
TRBJ2-2 TRBV7-8 TRBD1 . TGTGCCAGCAGCTACAAGGGACAGGAGATAACCGGGGAGCTGTTTTTT CASSYKGQEITGELFF
TRBJ2-2 TRBV24-1 TRBD1 few TGTGCCACCAGTCGGGGACAGGTTAACACCGGGGAGCTGTTTTTT CATSRGQVNTGELFF
TRBJ1-6 TRBV3-1 TRBD1 . TGTGCCAGCAGCCGGGGACAGATTTTCTCACCCCTCCACTTT CASSRGQIFSPLHF
TRBJ2-1 TRBV5-1 TRBD2 few TGCGCCAGCAACCCTTTTTTAGCGGGAGTTGAGCAGTTCTTC CASNPFLAGVEQFF
TRBJ2-5 TRBV7-7 TRBD2 many TGTGCTAGCAGCTTATATACTAGCGGGGGGGGAGAGACCCAGTACTTC CASSLYTSGGGETQYF
TRBJ1-5 TRBV29-1 TRBD1 . TGCAGCGTTGAAGGACAGGGCGACCAGCCCCAGCATTTT CSVEGQGDQPQHF
TRBJ2-1 TRBV6-5 TRBD2 . TGTGCCAGCAGTTACAGGAGTAGCGGGACGGAGCAGTTCTTC CASSYRSSGTEQFF
TRBJ2-6 TRBV7-2 . . TGTGCCAGCAGTCAACAGGGCTCTGGGGCCAACGTCCTGACTTTC CASSQQGSGANVLTF
TRBJ1-2 TRBV19 . . TGTGCCAGTAGACACTCAGGGACTAACTATGGCTACACCTTC CASRHSGTNYGYTF
TRBJ2-7 TRBV5-4 TRBD1 . TGTGCCAGCAGGGCCGGACAGGGCGTCCACGAGCAGTACTTC CASRAGQGVHEQYF
TRBJ1-4 TRBV29-1 . . TGCAGCGCAACGATGGGGTCAACTAATGAAAAACTGTTTTTT CSATMGSTNEKLFF
TRBJ1-1 TRBV5-1 TRBD1 few TGCGCCAGCAGCTTGGTATGGGGACAGGGGGCCGCGAACACTGAAGCTTTCTTT CASSLVWGQGAANTEAFF